Presented here are 12 T cell receptor beta chains from one specimen sequenced in a study of patients and donors after allogeneic stem cell transplantation. MiXCR was run by TCRdb on the RT-PCR reads, yielding one entry per CDR3 protein. The profile covers about a million distinct CDR3 sequences, with approximately 19% appearing a single time and roughly 6.4% taken by the ten largest. The source material was blood, either unsorted or a sorted T cell fraction (not recorded which). Receptors originate from a human donor who was either an allogeneic HSCT recipient or a stem cell or donor lymphocyte infusion donor (not recorded which). It is not recorded whose cells these are; they may come from a transplant donor.

This chain links TRBV6-5 with TRBJ2-5; D is unresolved. Germline CDR1 is MNHEY and CDR2 is SVGAGI. V was clipped by 2 bases and J by 6 bases, with 10 bases between them. This CDR3 comprises 13 residues. In DNA, the CDR3 is TGTGCCAGCAGTTACAAGGGCTCGAAGACCCAGTACTTC. This translates into CASSYKGSKTQYF.

The V call is TRBV2, the J call TRBJ1-1, with a weak D call TRBD1 (5 bases). Per germline, CDR1 SNHLY and CDR2 FYNNEI. The V end lost 7 bases, the J end lost 8 bases, and 14 bases lay between the germline ends. The CDR3 is made up of 12 amino acids. The CDR3 DNA reads as TGTGCCAGCAATCTGTTCCGGGGCGAAGCTTTCTTT. Encoded protein: CASNLFRGEAFF.

This chain uses TRBV7-8 with TRBJ2-2, with D hard to call. CDR3 size: 15 residues. Germline CDR1 reads SGHVS; CDR2 reads FQNEAQ. Trimming removed 3 bases from V and 2 bases from J, with 10 bases in between. CDR3 loop: CASSFLGENTGELFF. The CDR3 bases are TGTGCCAGCAGCTTCCTTGGGGAAAACACCGGGGAGCTGTTTTTT.

The V call is TRBV14, the J call TRBJ2-5; D may be TRBD1 or TRBD2 (5 bases each). Germline V gene sequence: CDR1 SGHDN, CDR2 FVKESK. V was cut by 1 base and J by 1 base, with 13 bases left in between. The CDR3 runs 16 residues. The CDR3 DNA follows: TGTGCCAGCAGCCAAGGGCCGGGACGGACCCAAGAGACCCAGTACTTC. The encoded protein is CASSQGPGRTQETQYF.

The table lists this clonotype with a few counts. The chain couples TRBV7-2 to TRBJ2-5, with 10 bases identical to TRBD2. CDR1 is SGHTA, CDR2 FQGNSA, per germline. The CDR3 is 14 residues long. V was pared by 5 bases and J by 6 bases, with 6 bases of the junction left unmatched. CDR3 sequence reads: CASSPGLALKTQYF. The CDR3 DNA follows: TGTGCCAGCAGCCCGGGACTAGCGCTGAAGACCCAGTACTTC. The variable domain in full, completed from reference TRBV7-2 and TRBJ2-5, reads GAGVSQSPSNKVTEKGKDVELRCDPISGHTALYWYRQSLGQGLEFLIYFQGNSAPDKSGLPSDRFSAERTGGSVSTLTIQRTQQEDSAVYLCASSPGLALKTQYFGPGTRLLVL.

In this sample, this clonotype turned up a few times. The chain is built from TRBV10-3 and TRBJ2-2; maybe TRBD1 (5 bases). CDR1 is ENHRY and CDR2 is SYGVKD in the germline V gene. The CDR3 is 13 residues long. V was shortened by 5 bases and J by 1 base, with 5 bases between the two germline ends. The CDR3 sequence: CAISTGNTGELFF. Here the CDR3 DNA reads TGTGCCATCAGTACAGGGAACACCGGGGAGCTGTTTTTT.

This clonotype was recorded at least ten times. This sequence joins TRBV12-3 or TRBV12-4 and TRBJ2-5, with no clear D. The V end was cut by 1 base, the J end by 7 bases, with 7 bases between. The CDR3 has 12 residues. Written as DNA, the CDR3 is TGTGCCAGCAGTTTAGAGGTGGGGACCCAGTACTTC. Translating it yields CASSLEVGTQYF.

This clonotype was detected many times. J is TRBJ2-1 and V is TRBV15; TRBD2 is a possible D gene (6 bases). Trimming removed 0 bases at V and 9 bases at J, with 18 bases between. In germline, CDR1 is LNHNV, CDR2 YYDKDF (reference sequence). There are 16 residues in the CDR3. CDR3 coding DNA: TGTGCCACCAGCAGAGAAAGGGACTTTCTCTACGGTGAGCAGTTCTTC. This encodes CATSRERDFLYGEQFF.

V gene TRBV29-1 combines with J gene TRBJ1-1, with a weak D call TRBD1 (5 bases). V was shortened by 4 bases and J by 4 bases, with 25 bases between the two germline ends. The CDR3 consists of 17 residues. Germline V gene sequence: CDR1 SQVTM, CDR2 ANQGSEA. In DNA form, the CDR3 reads TGCAGCGTTGTGGGACGGGGGAAGTCGGGTAGGGGCACTGAAGCTTTCTTT. This gives the protein CSVVGRGKSGRGTEAFF.

This clonotype came up a few times. The V and J genes are TRBV7-9 and TRBJ1-6; D not certain. V lost 2 bases and J lost 0, with 8 bases in between. Germline CDR1 and CDR2: SEHNR and FQNEAQ (reference sequence). The CDR3 consists of 16 residues. Here the CDR3 reads CASSLLSLSYNSPLHF. CDR3 nucleotides: TGTGCCAGCAGCTTACTCTCTCTCTCCTATAATTCACCCCTCCACTTT.

This clonotype has just a few counts. This chain uses TRBV4-1 with TRBJ2-4; no firm D call. From germline, CDR1 is MGHRA and CDR2 YSYEKL. With 0 bases removed from V and 0 bases from J, the gap between germline ends came to 9 bases. The CDR3 covers 16 residues. This chain's CDR3 is CASSQDSELAKNIQYF. For the CDR3, the DNA is TGCGCCAGCAGCCAAGATTCCGAATTAGCCAAAAACATTCAGTACTTC.

V and J are TRBV7-9 and TRBJ2-7, with 7 bases that match TRBD1. CDR1 is SEHNR, CDR2 FQNEAQ, per germline (reference sequence). V trimming: 4 bases; J trimming: 3 bases; junction bases outside the gene matches: 9. CDR3 length equals 15 residues. The CDR3 nucleotides are TGTGCCAGCAGCTGGACAGGCGCTGGCTTCTACGAGCAGTACTTC. Amino acids: CASSWTGAGFYEQYF.